This T cell receptor beta chain was recorded in a study of OX40 agonist ivuxolimab in advanced cancers. Between the trimmed V and J ends, which lost 1 base and 3 bases, there was a span of 13 bases. CDR1 and CDR2 from the germline V gene are SGHTA and FQGNSA. The CDR3 is 16 residues long. The table came from immunoSEQ multiplex PCR; TCRdb's copy has only in-frame clones and leaves some out. The table lists about 53,000 clones, around 87% of them singletons. The chain couples TRBV7-2 to TRBJ1-3; D is unresolved. The starting material was CD4+ or CD8+ T cells sorted from blood, obtained in a trial of the OX40 agonist ivuxolimab. This sequence originates from an adult with an advanced solid tumor such as melanoma, head and neck, liver or kidney cancer. The CDR3 coding sequence is TGTGCCAGCAGCTTAGTAGGAGGGTTCAATGGAAACACCATATATTTT. Amino acid sequence: CASSLVGGFNGNTIYF.